Described below is a single TCR beta chain sequence and its context. Its target is unknown. Other DNA sequences in the sample encode the same CDR3. V was pared by 3 bases and J by 7 bases, with 3 bases of the junction left unmatched. Germline CDR1 and CDR2: KGHSH and LQKENI. The length of the CDR3 is 14 residues. Sequenced by immunoSEQ multiplex PCR; TCRdb stores in-frame clones only, minus some. The data contain nearly 110,000 clones, around 92% of them singletons. The data are from a study of T cell responses to AZD1222 COVID-19 vaccine. The study's findings and limits: Repertoires in all cases were sampled only once the peak T cell response had passed.

This chain connects TRBV18 to TRBJ1-5, with TRBD1 identical over 10 bases. Sequencing used peripheral blood, obtained on day 0 of AZD1222 vaccination. The sequence derives from an adult in good health. The CDR3 DNA reads as TGTGCCAGCTCACCCGGACAGGGGGACCAGCCCCAGCATTTT. Its protein product is CASSPGQGDQPQHF.